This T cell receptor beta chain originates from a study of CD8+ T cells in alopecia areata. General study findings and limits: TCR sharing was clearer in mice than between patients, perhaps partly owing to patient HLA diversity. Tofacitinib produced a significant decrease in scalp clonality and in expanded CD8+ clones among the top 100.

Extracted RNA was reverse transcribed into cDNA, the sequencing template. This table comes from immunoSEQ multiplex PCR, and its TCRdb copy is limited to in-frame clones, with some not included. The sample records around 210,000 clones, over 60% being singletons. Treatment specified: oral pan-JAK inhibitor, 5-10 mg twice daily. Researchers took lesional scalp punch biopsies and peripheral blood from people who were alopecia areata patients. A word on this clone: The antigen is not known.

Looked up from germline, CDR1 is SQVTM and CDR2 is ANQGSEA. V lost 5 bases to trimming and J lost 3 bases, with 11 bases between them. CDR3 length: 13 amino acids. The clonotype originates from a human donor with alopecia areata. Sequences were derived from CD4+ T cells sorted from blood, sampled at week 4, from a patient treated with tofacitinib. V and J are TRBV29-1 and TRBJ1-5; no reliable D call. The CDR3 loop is CSVREGFNQPQHF. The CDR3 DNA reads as TGCAGCGTTCGGGAGGGCTTCAATCAGCCCCAGCATTTT.